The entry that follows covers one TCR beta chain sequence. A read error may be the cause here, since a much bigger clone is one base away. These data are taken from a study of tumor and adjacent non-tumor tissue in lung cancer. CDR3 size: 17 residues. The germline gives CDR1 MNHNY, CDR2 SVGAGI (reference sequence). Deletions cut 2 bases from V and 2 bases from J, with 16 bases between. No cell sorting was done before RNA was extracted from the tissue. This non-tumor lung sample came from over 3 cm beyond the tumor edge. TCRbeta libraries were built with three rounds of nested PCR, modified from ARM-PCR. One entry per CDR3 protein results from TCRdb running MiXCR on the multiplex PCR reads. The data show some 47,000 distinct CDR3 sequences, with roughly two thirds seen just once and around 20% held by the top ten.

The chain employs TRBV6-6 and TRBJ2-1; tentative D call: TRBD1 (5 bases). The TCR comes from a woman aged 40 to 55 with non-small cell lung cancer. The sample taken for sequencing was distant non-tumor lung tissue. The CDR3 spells CASSYPPSGNPYNEQFF. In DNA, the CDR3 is TGTGCCAGCAGTTACCCCCCGTCAGGGAACCCCTACAATGAGCAGTTCTTC.